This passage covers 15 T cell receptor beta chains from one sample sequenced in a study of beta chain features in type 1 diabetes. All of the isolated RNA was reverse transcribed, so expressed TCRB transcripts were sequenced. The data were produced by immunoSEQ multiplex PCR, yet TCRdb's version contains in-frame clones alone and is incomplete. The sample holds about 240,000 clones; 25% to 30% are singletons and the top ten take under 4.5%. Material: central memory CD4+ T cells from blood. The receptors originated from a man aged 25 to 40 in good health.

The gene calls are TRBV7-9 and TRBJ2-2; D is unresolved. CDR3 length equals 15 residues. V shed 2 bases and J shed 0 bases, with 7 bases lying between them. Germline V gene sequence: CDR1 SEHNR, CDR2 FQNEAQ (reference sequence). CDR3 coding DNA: TGTGCCAGCAGCTTAAGTAGCACGAACACCGGGGAGCTGTTTTTT. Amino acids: CASSLSSTNTGELFF.

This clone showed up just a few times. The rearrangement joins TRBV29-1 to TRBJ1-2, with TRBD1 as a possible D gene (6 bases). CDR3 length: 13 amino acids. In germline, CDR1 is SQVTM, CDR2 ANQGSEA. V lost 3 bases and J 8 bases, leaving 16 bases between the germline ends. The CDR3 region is CSVEPGAGVGYTF. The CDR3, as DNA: TGCAGCGTTGAGCCAGGGGCAGGGGTCGGCTACACCTTC. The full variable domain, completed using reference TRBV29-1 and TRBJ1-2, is SAVISQKPSRDICQRGTSLTIQCQVDSQVTMMFWYRQQPGQSLTLIATANQGSEATYESGFVIDKFPISRPNLTFSTLTVSNMSPEDSSIYLCSVEPGAGVGYTFGSGTRLTVV.

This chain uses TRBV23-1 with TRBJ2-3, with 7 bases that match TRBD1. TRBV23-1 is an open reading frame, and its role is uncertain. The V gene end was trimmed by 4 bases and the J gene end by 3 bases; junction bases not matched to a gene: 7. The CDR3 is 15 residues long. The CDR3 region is CASSRKGATTDTQYF. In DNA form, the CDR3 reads TGCGCCAGCAGTCGAAAGGGGGCGACGACAGATACGCAGTATTTT.

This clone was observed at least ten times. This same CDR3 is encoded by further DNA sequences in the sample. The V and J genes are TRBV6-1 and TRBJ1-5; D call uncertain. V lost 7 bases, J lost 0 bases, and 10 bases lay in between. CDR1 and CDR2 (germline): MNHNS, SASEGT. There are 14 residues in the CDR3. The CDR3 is CASNPTGSNQPQHF. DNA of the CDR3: TGTGCCAGCAACCCGACCGGTAGCAATCAGCCCCAGCATTTT.

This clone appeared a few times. The CDR3 loop is CSLGSGSQETQYF. The CDR3 coding sequence is TGCAGCCTTGGTAGCGGGAGCCAAGAGACCCAGTACTTC. The chain carries TRBV29-1 and TRBJ2-5; 9 nucleotides align to TRBD2. Germline V lookup: CDR1 SQVTM, CDR2 ANQGSEA. This CDR3 region has 13 residues. Trimming took 8 bases from V and 1 from J; bases not matched to a gene: 5. Full variable domain (rest looked up from reference TRBV29-1 and TRBJ2-5): SAVISQKPSRDICQRGTSLTIQCQVDSQVTMMFWYRQQPGQSLTLIATANQGSEATYESGFVIDKFPISRPNLTFSTLTVSNMSPEDSSIYLCSLGSGSQETQYFGPGTRLLVL.

The CDR3, as DNA: TGTGCCAGCTCAGGCCCCGAGCGGGAGAAGCACAACTACAATGAGCAGTTCTTC. Protein sequence: CASSGPEREKHNYNEQFF. The genes are TRBV7-2 and TRBJ2-1, with 8 nucleotides matching TRBD2. CDR3 length: 18 residues. V trimming: 8 bases; J trimming: 3 bases; junction bases outside the gene matches: 18. Germline V lookup: CDR1 SGHTA, CDR2 FQGNSA.

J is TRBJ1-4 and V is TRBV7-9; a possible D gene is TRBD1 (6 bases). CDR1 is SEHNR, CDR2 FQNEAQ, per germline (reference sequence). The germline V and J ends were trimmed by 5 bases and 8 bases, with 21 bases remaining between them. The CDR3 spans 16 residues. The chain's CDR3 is CASSPEGGRIREKLFF. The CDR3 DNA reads TGTGCCAGCAGCCCAGAGGGGGGCCGGATACGAGAAAAACTGTTTTTT.

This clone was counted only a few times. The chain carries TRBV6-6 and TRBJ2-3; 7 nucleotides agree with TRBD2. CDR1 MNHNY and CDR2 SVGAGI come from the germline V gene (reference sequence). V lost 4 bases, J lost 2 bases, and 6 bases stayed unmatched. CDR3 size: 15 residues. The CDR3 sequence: CASSSSGLTTDTQYF. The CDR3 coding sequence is TGTGCCAGCAGTTCCTCGGGACTAACCACAGATACGCAGTATTTT.

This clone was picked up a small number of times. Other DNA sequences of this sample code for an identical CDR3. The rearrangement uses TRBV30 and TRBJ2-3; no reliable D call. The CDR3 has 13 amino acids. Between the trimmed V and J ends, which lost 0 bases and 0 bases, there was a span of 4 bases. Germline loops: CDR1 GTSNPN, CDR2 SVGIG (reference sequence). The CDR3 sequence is CAWSVGSTDTQYF. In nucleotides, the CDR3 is TGTGCCTGGAGTGTAGGGAGCACAGATACGCAGTATTTT.

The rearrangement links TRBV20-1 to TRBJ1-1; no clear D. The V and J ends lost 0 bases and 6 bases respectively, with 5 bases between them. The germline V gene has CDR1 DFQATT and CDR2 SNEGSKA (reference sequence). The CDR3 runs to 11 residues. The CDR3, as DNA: TGCAGTGCTAGAGACACCCCTGAAGCTTTCTTT. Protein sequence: CSARDTPEAFF.

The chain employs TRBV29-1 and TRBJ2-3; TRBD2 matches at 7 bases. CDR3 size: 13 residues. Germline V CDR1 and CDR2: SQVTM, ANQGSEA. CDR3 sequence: CSSGGTSVGTQYF. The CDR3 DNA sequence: TGCAGTTCCGGGGGGACGAGTGTAGGTACGCAGTATTTT.

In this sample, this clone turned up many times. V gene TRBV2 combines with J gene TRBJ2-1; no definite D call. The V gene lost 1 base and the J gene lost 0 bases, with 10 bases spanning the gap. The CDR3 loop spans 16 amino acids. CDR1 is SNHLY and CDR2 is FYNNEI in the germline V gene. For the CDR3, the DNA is TGTGCCAGCAGTGAAGAACTCCTCAGCTCCTACAATGAGCAGTTCTTC. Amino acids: CASSEELLSSYNEQFF.

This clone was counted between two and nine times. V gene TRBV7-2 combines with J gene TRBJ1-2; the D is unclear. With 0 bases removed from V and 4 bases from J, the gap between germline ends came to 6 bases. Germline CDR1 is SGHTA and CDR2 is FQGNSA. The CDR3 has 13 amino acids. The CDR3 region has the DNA TGTGCCAGCAGCTTAGCCCAGGCCTATGGCTACACCTTC. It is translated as CASSLAQAYGYTF. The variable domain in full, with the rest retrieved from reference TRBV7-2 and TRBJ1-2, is GAGVSQSPSNKVTEKGKDVELRCDPISGHTALYWYRQSLGQGLEFLIYFQGNSAPDKSGLPSDRFSAERTGGSVSTLTIQRTQQEDSAVYLCASSLAQAYGYTFGSGTRLTVV.

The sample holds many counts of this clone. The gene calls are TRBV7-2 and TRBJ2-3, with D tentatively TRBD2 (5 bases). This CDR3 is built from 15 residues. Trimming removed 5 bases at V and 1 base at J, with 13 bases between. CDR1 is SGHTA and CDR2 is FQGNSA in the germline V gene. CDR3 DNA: TGTGCCAGCAGCCCTCGGACTTCCGGCACAGATACGCAGTATTTT. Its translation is CASSPRTSGTDTQYF.

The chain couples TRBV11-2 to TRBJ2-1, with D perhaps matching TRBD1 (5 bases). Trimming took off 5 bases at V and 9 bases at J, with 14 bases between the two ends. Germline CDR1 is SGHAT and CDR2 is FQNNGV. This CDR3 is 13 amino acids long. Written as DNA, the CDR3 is TGTGCCAGCAGCGTCACCACCCAGGGTGAGCAGTTCTTC. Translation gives CASSVTTQGEQFF.